This T cell receptor beta chain was captured by sequencing in a study of T cell clonotyping in hematopoietic cell transplantation. Here immunoSEQ multiplex PCR was the method, and the copy in TCRdb shows in-frame clones only, minus some. Counted here are fewer than 5,000 clones, about 95% occurring once; the ten biggest clones make up 2.6%. Recipient blood drawn about 28 days pretransplant and days 30, 100, 180 after. A note on this clone: What it recognizes is unknown.

General study points: Pathologically expanded recipient clonotypes increased progressively from day 30 to day 180 as diversity fell. At the given depth, recipient repertoires were over 97% de novo clonotypes.

V was trimmed by 4 bases and J by 0 bases, leaving 15 bases between them. Germline assignment: CDR1 MDHEN and CDR2 SYDVKM. This CDR3 has 16 residues. This TCR was recovered from a male patient in his 40s who had an allogeneic stem cell transplant from a related donor, so the T cells may come from the graft donor. Some clones in this sample may be carry-over from other donors' samples. Here the sequenced sample was PBMCs, taken 100 days after allogeneic stem cell transplant. This chain connects TRBV28 to TRBJ1-2, with D possibly being TRBD1 (5 bases). The CDR3 here is CASSSIKGTANYGYTF. The CDR3 nucleotides are TGTGCCAGCAGTTCGATTAAAGGGACGGCTAACTATGGCTACACCTTC.